This T cell receptor (beta chain) is drawn from a study of blood T cells in healthy people across ages. Germline CDR1 SQVTM, CDR2 ANQGSEA. This CDR3 has 11 residues. V was clipped by 6 bases and J by 5 bases, with 9 bases between them. Then a second PCR, running roughly 7 to 12 cycles, was carried out with a sample-barcoded 5' primer and a J-beta primer mix. TCRdb re-called the 5' RACE reads with MiXCR, one entry per CDR3 protein. The table lists over 950,000 distinct CDR3 sequences, roughly 51% of them singletons. This receptor was identified in an older woman in good health. Sequencing was performed on blood. The chain links TRBV29-1 to TRBJ2-3; D gene unclear. DNA for the CDR3: TGCAGCGTACCCACGGAAGATACGCAGTATTTT. Amino acids: CSVPTEDTQYF.